The sequence of this T cell receptor (beta chain) was determined in a study of cytomegalovirus exposure and HLA in healthy donors. Study as a whole: Some 80 million unique TCRs from HLA-typed donors were held in an early data release.

When sampled, the donors appeared nominally healthy, though they likely had unrecorded immune exposures. PCR primers comprised 60 Vbeta and 13 Jbeta primers. Sequencing used immunoSEQ multiplex PCR; TCRdb keeps in-frame clones, though not all of them. The sample contains some 220,000 clones, about 85% of which appear only once. This CDR3 contains 16 residues. Germline V lookup: CDR1 SGDLS, CDR2 YYNGEE. Trimming shortened V by 2 bases and J by 8 bases, and 20 bases separated the two germline ends. Sequenced sample: PBMCs. The chain uses TRBV9 and TRBJ2-1, with D perhaps TRBD2 (5 bases). This sequence originates from a girl aged 2 to 9 in good health and CMV-seronegative. CDR3 sequence (DNA): TGTGCCAGCAGCGTGGGCACCCGTGGACTGTCCCATGAGCAGTTCTTC. Amino acid sequence: CASSVGTRGLSHEQFF.